This T cell receptor beta chain was identified in a study of T cell responses to AZD1222 COVID-19 vaccine. Study-wide points: Baseline serostatus was positive in only six or seven AZD1222 recipients. Nearly half of unique spike-specific TCRs reportedly avoided B.1.351 and B.1.1.7 mutated regions.

Comments on this clone: Its cognate antigen is unknown.

This CDR3 spans 13 amino acids. V trimming: 8 bases; J trimming: 5 bases; junction bases outside the gene matches: 6. The germline CDR1 and CDR2 sequences are SNHLY and FYNNEI. Profiling relied on immunoSEQ multiplex PCR, and the TCRdb table lists in-frame clones only, not all of them. The sample has about 130,000 clones; under 95% are singletons. The chain uses TRBV2 and TRBJ2-3; 8 positions match TRBD2. The sample consisted of peripheral blood, taken on day 0 of AZD1222 vaccination. The source is an adult in good health. The CDR3 sequence is CASRREEGDTQYF. In DNA, the CDR3 is TGTGCCAGCCGGCGGGAGGAGGGAGATACGCAGTATTTT.